Listed below are T cell receptor beta chains from one sample, sequenced in a study of control samples from healthy donors and cancer patients. Clones were read by immunoSEQ multiplex PCR, and TCRdb kept only the in-frame ones, dropping some. This sample yields about 410,000 clones, of which around 90% are seen a single time; 5.5% to 7.5% belongs to the top ten. The source material was PBMCs. Every receptor here comes from a man between 40 and 49 years old with head and neck cancer. Both conserved end residues are trimmed from each CDR3. Each record gives: J gene, V gene, CDR3 protein.

TRBJ1-4,TRBV9,ASSVAGFNEKLF
TRBJ1-6,TRBV9,ASSTREGNSPLH
TRBJ1-1,TRBV5-1,ASSLDRNTPNTEAF
TRBJ2-7,TRBV9,ASSPVAGSAYEQY
TRBJ1-3,TRBV3-1/TRBV3-2,ASSQRQGGGNTIY
TRBJ2-4,TRBV6-6,ASSYSNWGENIQY
TRBJ2-7,TRBV5-1,ASSLGVRGSSYEQY
TRBJ1-1,TRBV10-3,ASSQGGPNTEAF
TRBJ2-7,TRBV25-1,ASSEGHPYPAYEQY
TRBJ1-5,TRBV5-6,ASSRDRDSQPQH
TRBJ1-5,TRBV4-1,ASSQDNSLNQPQH
TRBJ2-4,TRBV10-3,AISVEGGTKNIQY
TRBJ2-5,TRBV27,ASSRYRDDGRETQY
TRBJ2-5,TRBV5-5,ASSPGLVGTQY
TRBJ2-1,TRBV9,ASSVGEAFEQF
TRBJ2-2,TRBV7-8,ASSLARMLAGGGTGELF
TRBJ2-1,TRBV29-1,SVDKGLAGVYEQF
TRBJ2-7,TRBV7-8,ASSLVGDEQY
TRBJ1-6,TRBV9,ASSVSGSSPLH
TRBJ2-3,TRBV28,ASKAGGEDTQY
TRBJ1-6,TRBV6-2/TRBV6-3,ASSSIQSSYNSPLH
TRBJ1-2,TRBV3-1/TRBV3-2,ASSQGGGRDYGYT
TRBJ1-6,TRBV19,ASSWGTANSPLH
TRBJ2-7,TRBV11-2,ASSSIAGGREQY
TRBJ2-7,TRBV6-5,ASRRDTSYEQY
TRBJ1-4,TRBV20-1,SASLGSNEKLF
TRBJ2-1,TRBV27,ASSLSAGYNEQF
TRBJ2-7,TRBV9,ASSLEERVAGGPREQY
TRBJ2-6,TRBV24-1,ATGQGELGANVLT
TRBJ2-7,TRBV6-5,ASSVGSISSYEQY
TRBJ1-2,TRBV27,ASSLGPNYGYT
TRBJ2-1,TRBV7-9,ASSSGNEQF
TRBJ2-2,TRBV7-3,ASSTFGTSNTGELF
TRBJ2-2,TRBV12-5,ASGEHTGELF
TRBJ1-6,TRBV11-2,ASSDNSPLH